The next 26 T cell receptor beta chains were all read from a single sample in a study of cytomegalovirus exposure and HLA in healthy donors. The PCR had 60 Vbeta and 13 Jbeta primers. Assay used: immunoSEQ multiplex PCR; TCRdb lists only in-frame clones, some missing. The table has under 140,000 clones, roughly 78% seen once. Material: PBMCs. Every receptor here comes from a woman aged 25-40 years in good health and CMV-seronegative.

This chain connects TRBV14 to TRBJ2-6; no firm D call. Germline CDR1 is SGHDN and CDR2 is FVKESK. With 4 bases removed from V and 0 bases from J, the gap between germline ends came to 10 bases. CDR3 length equals 16 residues. The CDR3 DNA is TGTGCCAGCAGCCCCGAGCCAAGCTCTGGGGCCAACGTCCTGACTTTC. This sequence encodes CASSPEPSSGANVLTF. Full variable domain (missing parts from reference TRBV14 and TRBJ2-6): EAGVTQFPSHSVIEKGQTVTLRCDPISGHDNLYWYRRVMGKEIKFLLHFVKESKQDESGMPNNRFLAERTGGTYSTLKVQPAELEDSGVYFCASSPEPSSGANVLTFGAGSRLTVL.

The gene calls are TRBV5-4 and TRBJ1-1; 7 positions agree with TRBD1. CDR3 length: 14 residues. V dropped 4 bases and J dropped 0; count of bases not matched to a gene: 3. The germline V gene has CDR1 SGHNT and CDR2 YYREEE (reference sequence). The CDR3 coding sequence is TGTGCCAGCAGCACTGGACAGGTGAACACTGAAGCTTTCTTT. It translates to CASSTGQVNTEAFF. Together with reference TRBV5-4 and TRBJ1-1, the CDR3 gives the full variable domain: ETGVTQSPTHLIKTRGQQVTLRCSSQSGHNTVSWYQQALGQGPQFIFQYYREEENGRGNFPPRFSGLQFPNYSSELNVNALELDDSALYLCASSTGQVNTEAFFGQGTRLTVV.

The J gene is TRBJ2-7, the V gene TRBV29-1; a weak D match, TRBD1 (5 bases). The CDR3 has 13 residues. Germline assignment: CDR1 SQVTM and CDR2 ANQGSEA. The V and J ends lost 3 bases and 0 bases respectively, with 9 bases between them. The CDR3 coding sequence is TGCAGCGTTGAGGGGCCAACCTCCTACGAGCAGTACTTC. This codes for CSVEGPTSYEQYF.

The chain employs TRBV30 and TRBJ1-1, with D unclear. Germline V gene data show CDR1 as GTSNPN and CDR2 as SVGIG (reference sequence). Trimming cost V 4 bases and J 0 bases, with 15 bases left between them. The CDR3 contains 15 residues. CDR3 sequence reads: CAWIVGRVMNTEAFF. The CDR3 nucleotides read TGTGCCTGGATTGTCGGTCGGGTGATGAACACTGAAGCTTTCTTT.

The rearrangement joins TRBV30 to TRBJ1-5; no reliable D call. Trimming pared 1 base from V and 10 bases from J, leaving 14 bases between. Germline values: CDR1 GTSNPN, CDR2 SVGIG (reference sequence). The CDR3 is made up of 13 amino acids. CDR3 coding DNA: TGTGCCTGGAGTGGGTCCGGAGATGGACCCCAGCATTTT. It encodes CAWSGSGDGPQHF.

The chain combines TRBV7-2 with TRBJ2-2, with D possibly TRBD1 on 6 matching bases. The V gene lost 5 bases and the J gene lost 6 bases, with 13 bases spanning the gap. The CDR3 is 14 residues long. Germline assignment: CDR1 SGHTA and CDR2 FQGNSA. The CDR3 DNA reads TGTGCCAGCAGCCGGAAAAAGGGGGCCGGGGAGCTGTTTTTT. The encoded protein is CASSRKKGAGELFF.

CDR3 residues: CASSPAGGLTTQYF. The CDR3 nucleotides read TGTGCCAGCAGCCCCGCGGGGGGGTTGACGACCCAGTACTTC. The rearrangement uses TRBV2 and TRBJ2-5; 9 bases are shared with TRBD2. The CDR3 has 14 residues. Trimming took 6 bases from V and 7 from J; bases not matched to a gene: 9. Germline V CDR1 and CDR2: SNHLY, FYNNEI.

This clone was detected only once. The chain links TRBV4-3 to TRBJ1-2; D is perhaps TRBD1 (6 bases). Trimming shortened V by 4 bases and J by 5 bases, and 17 bases separated the two germline ends. Germline V gene data show CDR1 as LGHNA and CDR2 as YSLEER. CDR3 length: 15 residues. CDR3 sequence: CASSPGTSAPYGYTF. CDR3 coding DNA: TGCGCCAGCAGCCCCGGGACATCCGCACCGTATGGCTACACCTTC.

This chain links TRBV19 with TRBJ2-7, with TRBD2 identical over 12 bases. V lost 6 bases, J lost 5 bases, and 5 bases stayed unmatched. The CDR3 has 14 residues. Germline-derived CDR1 and CDR2 are LNHDA and SQIVND (reference sequence). CDR3 sequence (DNA): TGTGCCAGTAGCGCTAGCGGGAGGGCCCACGAGCAGTACTTC. This sequence encodes CASSASGRAHEQYF.

This chain connects TRBV29-1 to TRBJ2-1, with TRBD1 identical over 7 bases. Trimming cost V 7 bases and J 7 bases; bases outside gene matches: 4. Looked up from germline, CDR1 is SQVTM and CDR2 is ANQGSEA. This CDR3 comprises 11 residues. In DNA form, the CDR3 reads TGCAGCGGCATACAGGGGAATGAGCAGTTCTTC. It translates to CSGIQGNEQFF.

This clone was counted a few times. J is TRBJ2-2 and V is TRBV27, with D possibly matching TRBD1 (6 bases). Germline assignment: CDR1 MNHEY and CDR2 SMNVEV (reference sequence). Deletions cut 3 bases from V and 7 bases from J, with 9 bases between. The CDR3 covers 13 residues. The CDR3 region has the DNA TGTGCCAGCAGTTTTAGGGGGATCGGGGAGCTGTTTTTT. Its translation is CASSFRGIGELFF.

The chain couples TRBV4-2 to TRBJ2-2; possible D gene TRBD1, 5 bases. The CDR3 is 17 residues long. The ends were cut back, 1 base at V and 2 bases at J, with 14 bases in the middle. Germline V gene data show CDR1 as LGHNA and CDR2 as YNFKEQ. The chain's CDR3 is CASSQVVDTENTGELFF. Here the CDR3 DNA reads TGTGCCAGCAGCCAAGTTGTGGACACTGAAAACACCGGGGAGCTGTTTTTT.

The chain uses TRBV9 and TRBJ1-2; 9 bases map to TRBD1. The ends lost 3 bases at V and 4 bases at J; junction bases unmatched: 4. The CDR3 is 14 residues long. Germline V gene lookup returns CDR1 SGDLS and CDR2 YYNGEE. DNA for the CDR3: TGTGCCAGCAGCGCGTACAGGGGGCCCTATGGCTACACCTTC. Translation: CASSAYRGPYGYTF.

This clone was observed a handful of times. The chain uses TRBV2 and TRBJ2-3; 7 bases are a match to TRBD1. This CDR3 comprises 14 residues. The ends lost 5 bases at V and 2 bases at J; junction bases unmatched: 4. Germline V gives CDR1 SNHLY, CDR2 FYNNEI. CDR3 amino acids: CASSTDRDTDTQYF. The CDR3 nucleotides are TGTGCCAGCAGTACCGACAGGGACACAGATACGCAGTATTTT.

The V gene is TRBV4-3, the J gene TRBJ2-1; 8 bases match TRBD2. Germline loops: CDR1 LGHNA, CDR2 YSLEER. The V gene end was trimmed by 0 bases and the J gene end by 5 bases; junction bases not matched to a gene: 9. CDR3 length: 17 residues. The CDR3 loop reads CASSQEGSGALNNEQFF. DNA for the CDR3: TGCGCCAGCAGCCAAGAGGGTAGCGGGGCGCTAAACAATGAGCAGTTCTTC.

V and J are TRBV5-1 and TRBJ2-7; 12 bases fit TRBD1. This CDR3 is 14 amino acids long. Per the germline V gene, CDR1 is SGHRS and CDR2 is YFSETQ. V was clipped by 4 bases and J by 11 bases; unmatched bases: 10. In DNA, the CDR3 is TGCGCCAGCAGCCCCCCGGGACAGGGGGCGAAAGAGTACGTC. The encoded protein is CASSPPGQGAKEYV.

A single count supports this clone. The chain links TRBV28 to TRBJ1-2; 11 bases are a match to TRBD1. The germline CDR1 and CDR2 sequences are MDHEN and SYDVKM. V lost 10 bases to trimming and J lost 10 bases; unmatched junction nucleotides: 5. There are 11 residues in the CDR3. The CDR3 region is CATGQGVFYTF. CDR3 in DNA: TGTGCCACGGGACAGGGGGTCTTCTACACCTTC.

This chain joins TRBV28 and TRBJ2-1, with 9 bases that match TRBD2. V gave up 4 bases and J gave up 2 bases; unmatched junction bases: 9. From germline, CDR1 is MDHEN and CDR2 SYDVKM. CDR3 length equals 17 residues. Here the CDR3 DNA reads TGTGCCAGCAGTTATGCCCCTAGCGGGGAGACCTACAATGAGCAGTTCTTC. This translates into CASSYAPSGETYNEQFF. The whole variable domain, remainder taken from reference TRBV28 and TRBJ2-1, is DVKVTQSSRYLVKRTGEKVFLECVQDMDHENMFWYRQDPGLGLRLIYFSYDVKMKEKGDIPEGYSVSREKKERFSLILESASTNQTSMYLCASSYAPSGETYNEQFFGPGTRLTVL.

The chain links TRBV9 to TRBJ1-4; 7 nucleotides match TRBD1. Germline loops: CDR1 SGDLS, CDR2 YYNGEE. The CDR3 has 15 residues. Trimming cost V 5 bases and J 4 bases; bases outside gene matches: 8. In DNA form, the CDR3 reads TGTGCCAGCAGTCCCCGGGACAGAAGTAATGAAAAACTGTTTTTT. It yields the protein CASSPRDRSNEKLFF.

V and J are TRBV29-1 and TRBJ1-1; 8 nucleotides align to TRBD1. The CDR3 extends over 12 amino acids. Looked up from germline, CDR1 is SQVTM and CDR2 is ANQGSEA. V dropped 7 bases and J dropped 4; count of bases not matched to a gene: 5. CDR3 DNA sequence: TGCAGCGGACGAACAGGGGGCACTGAAGCTTTCTTT. Encoded protein: CSGRTGGTEAFF.

The chain joins TRBV5-6 to TRBJ2-7, with 7 bases identical to TRBD1. With V trimmed by 4 bases and J by 0 bases, 10 bases remained unmatched. CDR3 length: 16 amino acids. CDR1 and CDR2 from the germline V gene are SGHDT and YYEEEE. The CDR3 coding sequence is TGTGCCAGCAGCCTGACCGGACAGGTTTCCTCCTACGAGCAGTACTTC. Its protein product is CASSLTGQVSSYEQYF.

The V and J genes are TRBV30 and TRBJ2-1; D possibly corresponds to TRBD1 (5 bases). CDR1 and CDR2 from the germline V gene are GTSNPN and SVGIG (reference sequence). V dropped 2 bases and J dropped 5 bases, with 22 bases sitting between them. The CDR3 consists of 17 residues. In DNA form, the CDR3 reads TGTGCCTGGAGTACCCCTAAGGGGTTACCGAACGACAATGAGCAGTTCTTC. Translated: CAWSTPKGLPNDNEQFF.

In its sample, this clone was seen a few times. The chain uses TRBV19 and TRBJ1-1; possible D gene TRBD1, 6 bases. The CDR3 runs 15 residues. Germline assignment: CDR1 LNHDA and CDR2 SQIVND (reference sequence). V was shortened by 5 bases and J by 3 bases, with 16 bases between the two germline ends. This CDR3 is CASSSHREEDTEAFF. The CDR3 DNA follows: TGTGCCAGTAGTTCCCACAGGGAAGAGGACACTGAAGCTTTCTTT.

In this sample, this clone turned up once. J is TRBJ1-1 and V is TRBV2; unclear D gene. Germline V gene lookup returns CDR1 SNHLY and CDR2 FYNNEI. This CDR3 comprises 12 residues. Trimming took off 3 bases at V and 6 bases at J, with 8 bases between the two ends. The CDR3 DNA follows: TGTGCCAGCAGTGATCAGATACCTGAAGCTTTCTTT. As protein: CASSDQIPEAFF.

This clone was picked up a small number of times. V gene TRBV10-3 combines with J gene TRBJ1-3; 7 nucleotides agree with TRBD1. Germline V gene data show CDR1 as ENHRY and CDR2 as SYGVKD. This CDR3 has 13 residues. The junction had 3 bases not matched to a gene; V was cut back by 10 bases and J by 0 bases. CDR3: CATRDSSGNTIYF. The CDR3 region has the DNA TGTGCCACCCGGGACAGCTCTGGAAACACCATATATTTT.

The rearrangement uses TRBV28 and TRBJ2-2; 9 bases align to TRBD2. V lost 7 bases and J lost 4; bases outside the gene matches: 25. The germline CDR1 and CDR2 sequences are MDHEN and SYDVKM. This CDR3 is 21 amino acids long. CDR3 loop: CASTSKRRLAGEKRFTGELFF. The CDR3 coding sequence is TGTGCCAGCACTTCGAAAAGGAGGTTAGCGGGAGAAAAGAGATTCACCGGGGAGCTGTTTTTT.